This is a list of T cell receptor beta chains from one sample in a study of cytomegalovirus exposure and HLA in healthy donors. Profiling relied on immunoSEQ multiplex PCR, and the TCRdb table lists in-frame clones only, not all of them. This sample carries about 160,000 clones, 65% to 85% of them seen once, and the ten largest clones take around 3.1%. Material: PBMCs. The receptors shown here come from a woman between 50 and 59 years old in good health and CMV-seropositive. Both conserved end residues are part of each CDR3. The D gene is left open where the match is weak. Rows give clone size only sometimes, using once, few, many, or a class for an expanded clone.

clone size | J gene | D gene | V gene | CDR3 protein | CDR3 DNA
few | TRBJ2-5 | NA | TRBV2 | CASSPGLRGETQYF | TGTGCCAGCAGTCCTGGACTGAGGGGGGAGACCCAGTACTTC
NA | TRBJ1-2 | TRBD1 | TRBV5-6 | CASSLQGSSTF | TGTGCCAGCAGCTTACAGGGGAGTTCCACCTTC
NA | TRBJ1-2 | NA | TRBV28 | CASSRGPTNNYGYTF | TGTGCCAGCAGCCGAGGCCCAACCAATAACTATGGCTACACCTTC
NA | TRBJ2-6 | NA | TRBV14 | CASRPRSALRDGANVLTF | TGTGCCAGCAGGCCAAGATCTGCCTTGCGGGATGGGGCCAACGTCCTGACTTTC
NA | TRBJ2-1 | NA | TRBV5-1 | CASSLESYNEQFF | TGCGCCAGCAGCTTGGAGAGCTACAATGAGCAGTTCTTC
NA | TRBJ2-3 | TRBD2 | TRBV7-9 | CASSPAGTMADTQYF | TGTGCCAGCAGCCCCGCCGGGACTATGGCAGATACGCAGTATTTT
NA | TRBJ2-5 | NA | TRBV7-9 | CASSRAAGRGETQYF | TGTGCCAGCAGCCGCGCAGCGGGCCGGGGAGAGACCCAGTACTTC
NA | TRBJ1-4 | TRBD1 | TRBV5-6 | CASSQGTGTSTNEKLFF | TGTGCCAGCAGCCAAGGGACAGGCACCTCAACTAATGAAAAACTGTTTTTT
NA | TRBJ1-5 | NA | TRBV28 | CASQGGEGQPQHF | TGTGCCAGCCAAGGGGGGGAGGGCCAGCCCCAGCATTTT
NA | TRBJ1-1 | NA | TRBV21-1 | CASSKAHFLTVMNTEAFF | TGTGCCAGCAGCAAAGCACACTTCTTAACAGTCATGAACACTGAAGCTTTCTTT
once | TRBJ2-4 | TRBD2 | TRBV28 | CASRLLGGVGPKNIQYF | TGTGCCAGCAGGCTATTGGGGGGGGTGGGACCCAAAAACATTCAGTACTTC
NA | TRBJ1-5 | TRBD1 | TRBV30 | CAWSGTGGQPQHF | TGTGCCTGGAGTGGGACAGGGGGTCAGCCCCAGCATTTT